This entry lists 26 T cell receptor beta chains sequenced from one sample in a study of post-analysis software for immune sequencing data. Study outcomes and limitations: Comparison of patients with controls showed roughly five TRBV segments more frequent in patients, TRBV5-6, TRBV5-1 and TRBV20-1 among them.

The authors incorporated unique molecular identifiers into the TCR beta cDNA libraries. Via MiXCR, TCRdb re-called the PCR reads, giving one row per CDR3 protein. The sample gives around 190,000 distinct CDR3 sequences, 25% to 30% of which show up once; 3% to 3.5% is in the top ten. These receptors have no known antigen. The sample consisted of blood. These receptor sequences come from a girl aged 2-17 years with multiple sclerosis.

This clonotype showed up just once. With a much larger clone just one base away, this may be a read error. The chain is built from TRBV9 and TRBJ1-2; 7 bases are a match to TRBD1. The CDR3 extends over 14 amino acids. CDR1 and CDR2 from the germline V gene are SGDLS and YYNGEE. The CDR3: CASSAARGMDGCTF. For the CDR3, the DNA is TGTGCCAGCAGCGCCGCCAGGGGGATGGATGGCTGCACCTTC.

This clonotype showed up many times. The chain's CDR3 is CSVWGGSYYNEQFF. The CDR3 region has the DNA TGCAGCGTCTGGGGGGGCAGTTACTACAATGAGCAGTTCTTC. This chain uses TRBV29-1 with TRBJ2-1; the D gene is possibly TRBD2 (7 bases). V lost 6 bases to trimming and J lost 3 bases, with 15 bases between them. The germline V gene has CDR1 SQVTM and CDR2 ANQGSEA. The CDR3 extends over 14 amino acids.

CDR3 coding DNA: TGTGCCAGCAGTATCCCCCCCTCCAGGGCAGTGCGCAATCAGCCCCAGCATTTT. It is translated as CASSIPPSRAVRNQPQHF. The chain couples TRBV28 to TRBJ1-5; tentatively, D is TRBD1 (5 bases). Trimming stripped 5 bases from V and 2 bases from J, with 22 bases between. The CDR3 consists of 18 residues. Germline V gives CDR1 MDHEN, CDR2 SYDVKM.

The chain recombines TRBV18 with TRBJ2-7; D might be TRBD2 (5 bases). The V gene lost 8 bases and the J gene lost 0 bases, with 8 bases spanning the gap. Germline V gives CDR1 KGHSH, CDR2 LQKENI. The CDR3 has 12 amino acids. The CDR3 loop reads CASAGDSYEQYF. The CDR3 DNA reads TGTGCCAGCGCCGGGGACTCCTACGAGCAGTACTTC.

The chain combines TRBV7-8 with TRBJ1-4; 7 positions agree with TRBD1. The CDR3 has 13 amino acids. Germline CDR1 reads SGHVS; CDR2 reads FQNEAQ. The J segment lost 8 bases and the V segment lost 8 bases, leaving 8 bases of the junction unmatched. As DNA, the CDR3 is TGTGCCAGCGGCGGGACAGTGGTAGAAAAACTGTTTTTT. Translation: CASGGTVVEKLFF.

The chain recombines TRBV7-9 with TRBJ2-3, with D perhaps TRBD1 (5 bases). The CDR3 is 13 amino acids. CDR1 SEHNR and CDR2 FQNEAQ come from the germline V gene (reference sequence). The V and J ends lost 8 bases and 4 bases respectively, with 13 bases between them. In DNA form, the CDR3 reads TGTGCCAGCCTTCAAGGGGTCTCAGATACGCAGTATTTT. It encodes CASLQGVSDTQYF.

The V call is TRBV7-2, the J call TRBJ2-7; D possibly corresponds to TRBD2 (6 bases). Trimming shortened V by 1 base and J by 3 bases, and 10 bases separated the two germline ends. Per the germline V gene, CDR1 is SGHTA and CDR2 is FQGNSA. The CDR3 has 14 amino acids. CDR3 amino acids: CASSLVGLNYEQYF. The CDR3 coding sequence is TGTGCCAGCAGCTTAGTGGGACTCAACTACGAGCAGTACTTC.

As for this clonotype: A much bigger clone sits one base away, suggesting this may be a read error. J is TRBJ2-7 and V is TRBV14, with 10 nucleotides matching TRBD1. The CDR3 loop spans 14 amino acids. Germline CDR1 and CDR2: SGHDN and FVKESK. CDR3 DNA sequence: TGTACCAGCAGCCTGGGACAGGGGTTCCACGAGCAGTACTTC. As protein: CTSSLGQGFHEQYF. Using reference TRBV14 and TRBJ2-7 for the parts outside the CDR3, the full variable domain is EAGVTQFPSHSVIEKGQTVTLRCDPISGHDNLYWYRRVMGKEIKFLLHFVKESKQDESGMPNNRFLAERTGGTYSTLKVQPAELEDSGVYFCTSSLGQGFHEQYFGPGTRLTVT.

The chain combines TRBV5-1 with TRBJ2-7; 11 nucleotides line up with TRBD2. Germline assignment: CDR1 SGHRS and CDR2 YFSETQ. This CDR3 is 16 amino acids long. V lost 3 bases and J lost 5; bases outside the gene matches: 10. The CDR3 region is CASSSVQGLAADEQYF. Written as DNA, the CDR3 is TGCGCCAGCAGCTCGGTCCAGGGACTAGCGGCGGACGAGCAGTACTTC.

In this sample, this clonotype turned up many times. CDR3 in DNA: TGTGCCAGCAATTATCCAGTCGGAAAAGGCGAGACCCAGTACTTC. Its protein product is CASNYPVGKGETQYF. V is TRBV27 and J is TRBJ2-5; no reliable D call. Germline V gene data show CDR1 as MNHEY and CDR2 as SMNVEV (reference sequence). V gave up 7 bases and J gave up 5 bases, with 20 bases separating them. This CDR3 region has 15 residues.

The V gene is TRBV6-1, the J gene TRBJ1-2; TRBD1 might be the D (6 bases). The germline gives CDR1 MNHNS, CDR2 SASEGT. CDR3 length: 15 amino acids. V lost 3 bases and J 3 bases, leaving 14 bases between the germline ends. The CDR3 sequence: CASSDSGAAHYGYTF. The CDR3 coding sequence is TGTGCCAGCAGTGACTCAGGGGCAGCACACTATGGCTACACCTTC.

This clonotype was picked up a small number of times. The chain joins TRBV28 to TRBJ1-6; a possible D gene is TRBD1 (5 bases). Germline loops: CDR1 MDHEN, CDR2 SYDVKM. This CDR3 is built from 14 residues. V shed 10 bases and J shed 10 bases, with 20 bases lying between them. CDR3: CAIPGEDASSPLHF. Here the CDR3 DNA reads TGTGCCATCCCGGGGGAGGACGCGTCCTCACCCCTCCACTTT.

The chain uses TRBV20-1 and TRBJ1-1; D remains ambiguous. The CDR3 runs to 14 residues. The germline gives CDR1 DFQATT, CDR2 SNEGSKA (reference sequence). Trimming left V 1 base short and J 0 bases short, with 9 bases between. The DNA for the CDR3 is TGCAGTGCTAGAGTCCGACTCCTGAACACTGAAGCTTTCTTT. This sequence encodes CSARVRLLNTEAFF.

This clonotype was seen a few times. The rearrangement uses TRBV3-1 and TRBJ1-1; D unclear. In germline, CDR1 is LGHDT, CDR2 YNNKEL (reference sequence). V gave up 3 bases and J gave up 1 base, with 6 bases separating them. The CDR3 contains 13 residues. This CDR3 is CASSHSKNTEAFF. For the CDR3, the DNA is TGTGCCAGCAGCCACTCGAAGAACACTGAAGCTTTCTTT.

As concerns this clonotype: A single base separates this from a much larger clone, so it may be a read error. The rearrangement uses TRBV20-1 and TRBJ2-4; D is ambiguous. Germline V lookup: CDR1 DFQATT, CDR2 SNEGSKA (reference sequence). The CDR3 is 11 residues long. The CDR3 nucleotides are TGCAGTGCTGGAGATCCCCCCATTCAGTACTTC. Translated: CSAGDPPIQYF.

This clonotype was seen many times. The chain is built from TRBV27 and TRBJ2-1, with a possible D match to TRBD2 (5 bases). CDR1 MNHEY and CDR2 SMNVEV come from the germline V gene (reference sequence). This CDR3 comprises 19 residues. V lost 1 base and J 2 bases, leaving 21 bases between the germline ends. The CDR3 sequence: CASSLYPPDGLSPYNEQFF. In nucleotides, the CDR3 is TGTGCCAGCAGTTTATATCCCCCCGACGGACTGAGCCCCTACAATGAGCAGTTCTTC.

This clonotype was recorded a few times. V is TRBV18 and J is TRBJ1-5; D is unresolved. CDR3 length: 13 amino acids. V was shortened by 2 bases and J by 7 bases, with 9 bases between the two germline ends. CDR1 and CDR2 (germline): KGHSH, LQKENI. DNA of the CDR3: TGTGCCAGCTCACCAGACCCGGGCCAGCCCCAGCATTTT. Translating gives CASSPDPGQPQHF.

This clonotype was seen many times. The rearrangement links TRBV7-9 to TRBJ2-7, with 9 bases lining up with TRBD1. CDR1 and CDR2 from the germline V gene are SEHNR and FQNEAQ (reference sequence). V lost 5 bases to trimming and J lost 0 bases; unmatched junction nucleotides: 5. The CDR3 totals 15 residues. This CDR3 is CASSRDRGGSYEQYF. Here the CDR3 DNA reads TGTGCCAGCAGCCGTGACAGGGGGGGCTCCTACGAGCAGTACTTC.

The rearrangement joins TRBV5-1 to TRBJ2-5; 7 bases match TRBD2. CDR3 length: 16 residues. Per germline, CDR1 SGHRS and CDR2 YFSETQ. Trimming at V came to 1 base and at J to 7 bases, leaving 13 bases not matched to a gene. The CDR3 nucleotides are TGCGCCAGCAGCTTGAACTTTGTGACTAGCCGAGGGACCCAGTACTTC. Its translation is CASSLNFVTSRGTQYF.

This clonotype appeared many times. The chain carries TRBV20-1 and TRBJ2-1; TRBD2 aligns across 8 bases. Germline loops: CDR1 DFQATT, CDR2 SNEGSKA (reference sequence). CDR3 length: 15 amino acids. J was trimmed by 8 bases and V by 0 bases; bases with no gene match: 9. Here the CDR3 reads CSARDDPGLEYEQFF. CDR3 in DNA: TGCAGTGCTAGAGATGACCCGGGACTAGAGTATGAGCAGTTCTTC.

With regard to this clonotype: Since a much larger clone is just one base distant, this may be a read error. This chain connects TRBV29-1 to TRBJ1-4; D uncertain. The V end lost 6 bases, the J end lost 7 bases, and 12 bases lay between the germline ends. CDR1 and CDR2 (germline): SQVTM, ANQGSEA. CDR3 length: 12 residues. In DNA, the CDR3 is TGCAGCGTCGGAGGCAGCCCTGAAAAACTGTTTTTT. Amino acids: CSVGGSPEKLFF.

This clonotype was counted ten times or more. This chain joins TRBV6-2 or TRBV6-3 and TRBJ2-1; D uncertain. Germline assignment: CDR1 MNHEY and CDR2 SVGEGT. CDR3 size: 13 residues. The V gene lost 5 bases and the J gene lost 6 bases, with 11 bases spanning the gap. The CDR3 bases are TGTGCCAGCAGTCGGCAGTCTGCCAATGAGCAGTTCTTC. Protein sequence: CASSRQSANEQFF.

This clonotype was detected many times. This rearrangement joins TRBV29-1 to TRBJ2-3, with D uncertain. V lost 7 bases and J lost 7, with 18 bases in between. CDR3 size: 13 residues. CDR1 and CDR2 (germline): SQVTM, ANQGSEA. The CDR3 region is CSAPENEENTQYF. The CDR3 DNA reads TGCAGCGCGCCGGAAAACGAGGAGAATACGCAGTATTTT.

The chain employs TRBV5-1 and TRBJ2-3; D ambiguous. The CDR3 has 14 amino acids. With 2 bases removed from V and 0 bases from J, the gap between germline ends came to 7 bases. CDR1 SGHRS and CDR2 YFSETQ come from the germline V gene. The CDR3 loop is CASSFYSSTDTQYF. In DNA form, the CDR3 reads TGCGCCAGCAGCTTCTATTCTAGCACAGATACGCAGTATTTT.

In its sample, this clonotype was seen a few times. This sequence joins TRBV4-2 and TRBJ1-1, with no clear D. There are 15 residues in the CDR3. Looked up from germline, CDR1 is LGHNA and CDR2 is YNFKEQ. V gave up 3 bases and J gave up 0 bases, with 11 bases separating them. The CDR3 region has the DNA TGTGCCAGCAGCCACAAGGACGGTATGAACACTGAAGCTTTCTTT. Translated, it gives CASSHKDGMNTEAFF.

This clonotype was counted many times. This chain uses TRBV4-1 with TRBJ2-7; 7 positions agree with TRBD2. With V trimmed by 3 bases and J by 3 bases, 8 bases remained unmatched. CDR1 is MGHRA, CDR2 YSYEKL, per germline. The CDR3 runs to 15 residues. For the CDR3, the DNA is TGCGCCAGCAGCCAGGACGGGGGAGGGCTCTACGAGCAGTACTTC. It is translated as CASSQDGGGLYEQYF.